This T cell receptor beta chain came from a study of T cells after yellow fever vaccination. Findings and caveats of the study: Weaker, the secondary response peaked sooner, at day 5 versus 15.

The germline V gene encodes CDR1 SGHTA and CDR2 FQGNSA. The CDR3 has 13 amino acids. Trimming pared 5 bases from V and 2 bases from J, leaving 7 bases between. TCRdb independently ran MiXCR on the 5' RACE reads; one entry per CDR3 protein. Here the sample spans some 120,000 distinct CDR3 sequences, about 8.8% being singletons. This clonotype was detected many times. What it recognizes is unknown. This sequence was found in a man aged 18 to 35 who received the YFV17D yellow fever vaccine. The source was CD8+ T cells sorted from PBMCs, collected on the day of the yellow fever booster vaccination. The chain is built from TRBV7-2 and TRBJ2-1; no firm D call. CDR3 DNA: TGTGCCAGCAGCCTCCTCGCCTACAATGAGCAGTTCTTC. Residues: CASSLLAYNEQFF.